The clone carrying this T cell receptor beta chain is a singleton in its sample. Its antigen remains unidentified. These data are taken from a study of PD-L1 blockade in urothelial cancer. Study in general: Individuals in the cohort had been given 0 to 3 earlier chemotherapy regimens.

Germline V gene sequence: CDR1 SGHTA, CDR2 FQGNSA. J lost 7 bases, V lost 3 bases, and 5 bases had no gene match. CDR3 length: 14 amino acids. Some clones are missing from TCRdb's copy, which holds only in-frame ones; the method was immunoSEQ multiplex PCR. The table lists tens of thousands of clones, 65% to 90% of them singletons. Study-wide results and limits: Below-median blood TCR clonality before treatment forecast better survival.

The chain employs TRBV7-2 and TRBJ2-2; 7 bases map to TRBD1. The clonotype originates from a man over 45 with urothelial cancer. Sequences were derived from PBMCs, sampled around atezolizumab (anti-PD-L1) treatment. The CDR3 bases are TGTGCCAGCAGCTTCACTCAGGGGGTCGGGGAGCTGTTTTTT. Translating it yields CASSFTQGVGELFF. Based on the CDR3 plus reference TRBV7-2 and TRBJ2-2, the full variable domain is GAGVSQSPSNKVTEKGKDVELRCDPISGHTALYWYRQSLGQGLEFLIYFQGNSAPDKSGLPSDRFSAERTGGSVSTLTIQRTQQEDSAVYLCASSFTQGVGELFFGEGSRLTVL.